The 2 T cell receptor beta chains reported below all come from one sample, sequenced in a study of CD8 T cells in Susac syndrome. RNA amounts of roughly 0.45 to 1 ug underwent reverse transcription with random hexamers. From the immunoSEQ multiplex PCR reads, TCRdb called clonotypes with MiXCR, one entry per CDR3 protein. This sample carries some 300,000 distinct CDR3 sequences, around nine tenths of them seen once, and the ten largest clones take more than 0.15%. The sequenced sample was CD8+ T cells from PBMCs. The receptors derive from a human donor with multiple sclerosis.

The CDR3 loop is CASSPSGGNYEQYF. DNA of the CDR3: TGTGCCAGTAGCCCTAGCGGGGGAAACTACGAGCAGTACTTC. This chain uses TRBV19 with TRBJ2-7; 10 nucleotides align to TRBD2. Trimming at V came to 6 bases and at J to 3 bases, leaving 5 bases not matched to a gene. This CDR3 is 14 amino acids long. The V gene's germline CDR1 is LNHDA and CDR2 SQIVND (reference sequence).

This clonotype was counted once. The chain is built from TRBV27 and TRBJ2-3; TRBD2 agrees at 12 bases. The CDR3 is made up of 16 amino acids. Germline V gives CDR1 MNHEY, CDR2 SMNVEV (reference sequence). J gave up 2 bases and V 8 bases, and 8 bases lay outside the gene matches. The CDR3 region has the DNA TGTGCCAGCTCCCCTAGCGGGGGGGAGTTCACAGATACGCAGTATTTT. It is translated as CASSPSGGEFTDTQYF.